This TCR beta chain was identified during a study of T cells in Graves' hyperthyroidism and ophthalmopathy. Study results and limitations: Prediction of ophthalmopathy progression came a median approximately 6.5 months pre-onset. Appearing also in blood were most of the thyroid clonotypes expanded above 0.001.

This clonotype was recorded many times. Antigen specificity is unknown. Patients counted as stable if ophthalmopathy did not develop within 18 months. Uncontrolled infection, other autoimmune disease, pregnancy or lactation led to exclusion. Amplification of TCR beta CDR3 regions used RNA as the template. The study used the HTBI primer set for a first-round RT-PCR of the TCR CDR3. TCRdb reprocessed the multiplex PCR reads with MiXCR, giving one entry per CDR3 protein. The data hold around 420,000 distinct CDR3 sequences, with around 14% observed a single time. This CDR3 is built from 12 residues. Trimming removed 6 bases at V and 2 bases at J, with 8 bases between. The V gene's germline CDR1 is MDHEN and CDR2 SYDVKM.

The genes are TRBV28 and TRBJ2-7; D gene uncertain. Sequences were obtained from blood. The receptor's source is a woman aged 18 to 35 with Graves' hyperthyroidism. The CDR3 bases are TGTGCCAGCAGAAAGGACCCCTACGAGCAGTACTTC. It translates to CASRKDPYEQYF.